This T cell receptor (beta chain) is from a study of CD4 T cells in relation to SARS-CoV-2 and coronaviruses. For the study at large: TCR beta CDR3s were sequenced after roughly 10-day antigen culture of PBMCs. Crossreactive spike epitopes shared across donors were mapped to their HLA restriction. Study-level findings and limits: No donor gave both pre-pandemic and post-infection samples.

About this clone: Antigen: not known.

CD4+ T cells from unexposed donors were obtained before the COVID-19 pandemic (2011-2018). The cells were cultured for approximately ten days before CD4+ T cells were isolated. Unexposed-donor CD4+ T cells were probed with SARS-CoV-2 S/N and four cold-coronavirus spikes, cells permitting. TCRdb's table, derived via immunoSEQ multiplex PCR, lists solely in-frame clones and lacks some. Of around 25,000 clones listed, under 80% are singletons. Trimming stripped 5 bases from V and 4 bases from J, with 12 bases between. Germline values: CDR1 MNHEY, CDR2 SMNVEV (reference sequence). The CDR3 totals 13 residues.

The receptor's source is a human donor in good health. Sequencing was done on a sample of CD4+ T cells from PBMCs, cultured in vitro. The chain couples TRBV27 to TRBJ2-7; D remains unclear. CDR3 region: CASSDQVGYEQYF. The CDR3 nucleotides are TGTGCCAGCAGTGATCAAGTAGGGTACGAGCAGTACTTC.